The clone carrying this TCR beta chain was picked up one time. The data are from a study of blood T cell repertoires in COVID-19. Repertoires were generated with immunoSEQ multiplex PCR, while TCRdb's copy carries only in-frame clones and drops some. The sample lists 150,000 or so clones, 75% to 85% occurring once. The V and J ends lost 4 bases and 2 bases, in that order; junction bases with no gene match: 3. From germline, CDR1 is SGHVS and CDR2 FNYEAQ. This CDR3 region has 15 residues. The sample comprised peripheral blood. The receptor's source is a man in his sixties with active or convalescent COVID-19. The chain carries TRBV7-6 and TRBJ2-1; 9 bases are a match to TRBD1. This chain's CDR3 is CASSSGTGPYNEQFF. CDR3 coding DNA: TGTGCCAGCAGCTCCGGGACAGGGCCCTACAATGAGCAGTTCTTC.